Below are 23 T cell receptor beta chains sequenced from a single sample in a study of blood T cell repertoires in COVID-19. Repertoires were generated with immunoSEQ multiplex PCR, while TCRdb's copy carries only in-frame clones and drops some. The sample gives tens of thousands of clones, about 83% of which show up once; around 38% is in the top ten. Sequencing input: peripheral blood. The receptor set was obtained from a man at least 80 years old with acute or convalescent COVID-19.

This chain links TRBV29-1 with TRBJ2-1, with a tentative D call TRBD2 (5 bases). Germline V lookup: CDR1 SQVTM, CDR2 ANQGSEA. The CDR3 extends over 13 amino acids. With 3 bases removed from V and 0 bases from J, the gap between germline ends came to 6 bases. CDR3 sequence: CSVDGISYNEQFF. Written as DNA, the CDR3 is TGCAGCGTTGACGGGATCTCCTACAATGAGCAGTTCTTC.

The chain combines TRBV28 with TRBJ1-5, with 8 nucleotides matching TRBD1. The CDR3 spans 16 residues. Trimming took 5 bases from V and 1 from J; bases not matched to a gene: 7. In germline, CDR1 is MDHEN, CDR2 SYDVKM. Here the CDR3 reads CASSTGQGASNQPQHF. The CDR3 region has the DNA TGTGCCAGCAGTACTGGTCAGGGGGCGAGCAATCAGCCCCAGCATTTT. Full variable domain (missing parts from reference TRBV28 and TRBJ1-5): DVKVTQSSRYLVKRTGEKVFLECVQDMDHENMFWYRQDPGLGLRLIYFSYDVKMKEKGDIPEGYSVSREKKERFSLILESASTNQTSMYLCASSTGQGASNQPQHFGDGTRLSIL.

The chain uses TRBV2 and TRBJ2-5, with TRBD2 identical over 12 bases. J lost 4 bases, V lost 6 bases, and 9 bases had no gene match. Germline CDR1 reads SNHLY; CDR2 reads FYNNEI. This CDR3 region has 16 residues. The CDR3 loop is CASRESGLAGTETQYF. As DNA, the CDR3 is TGTGCCAGCAGAGAATCCGGACTAGCGGGGACAGAGACCCAGTACTTC.

The J gene is TRBJ2-2, the V gene TRBV2; TRBD1 matches 9 bases. V gave up 8 bases and J gave up 6 bases; unmatched junction bases: 10. Germline V gene lookup returns CDR1 SNHLY and CDR2 FYNNEI. CDR3 length: 15 residues. This chain's CDR3 is CASETGTGIAGELFF. The CDR3 DNA follows: TGTGCCAGCGAGACCGGGACAGGGATTGCCGGGGAGCTGTTTTTT.

This clone appeared once. The V call is TRBV19, the J call TRBJ2-1, with 7 positions matching TRBD1. J was trimmed by 4 bases and V by 8 bases; bases with no gene match: 2. Germline values: CDR1 LNHDA, CDR2 SQIVND (reference sequence). The CDR3 is 12 residues long. CDR3 DNA: TGTGCCAGTCGGGGACAGTACAATGAGCAGTTCTTC. This encodes CASRGQYNEQFF. The full variable domain, its missing parts supplied by reference TRBV19 and TRBJ2-1, is DGGITQSPKYLFRKEGQNVTLSCEQNLNHDAMYWYRQDPGQGLRLIYYSQIVNDFQKGDIAEGYSVSREKKESFPLTVTSAQKNPTAFYLCASRGQYNEQFFGPGTRLTVL.

This sequence joins TRBV27 and TRBJ2-5, with 11 bases lining up with TRBD2. The CDR3 has 15 residues. The V gene end was trimmed by 9 bases and the J gene end by 4 bases; junction bases not matched to a gene: 10. Germline CDR1 is MNHEY and CDR2 is SMNVEV (reference sequence). Here the CDR3 DNA reads TGTGCCAGTAACTTCCTAGCGGGGGGCGTAGAGACCCAGTACTTC. As protein: CASNFLAGGVETQYF.

The chain combines TRBV30 with TRBJ1-2; maybe TRBD1 (6 bases). Trimming cost V 5 bases and J 4 bases, with 14 bases left between them. CDR3 length equals 13 residues. CDR1 is GTSNPN, CDR2 SVGIG, per germline (reference sequence). CDR3 DNA: TGTGCCTGGGTCGATGGGGGCGGCTATGGCTACACCTTC. This translates into CAWVDGGGYGYTF.

V and J are TRBV2 and TRBJ1-2; 8 bases fit TRBD1. The length of the CDR3 is 17 residues. J was trimmed by 4 bases and V by 0 bases; bases with no gene match: 10. Germline V gene lookup returns CDR1 SNHLY and CDR2 FYNNEI. The CDR3 DNA follows: TGTGCCAGCAGTGAAGCGCTTCCGGACAGGGCGGTCTATGGCTACACCTTC. Encoded protein: CASSEALPDRAVYGYTF.

This rearrangement joins TRBV30 to TRBJ1-1; D might be TRBD1 (5 bases). Trimming pared 8 bases from V and 0 bases from J, leaving 13 bases between. Per germline, CDR1 GTSNPN and CDR2 SVGIG (reference sequence). The CDR3 is 13 amino acids. Written as DNA, the CDR3 is TGTGCCGGACACAGAACAGTGAACACTGAAGCTTTCTTT. This gives the protein CAGHRTVNTEAFF. Supplemented by reference TRBV30 and TRBJ1-1, the full variable domain reads SQTIHQWPATLVQPVGSPLSLECTVEGTSNPNLYWYRQAAGRGLQLLFYSVGIGQISSEVPQNLSASRPQDRQFILSSKKLLLSDSGFYLCAGHRTVNTEAFFGQGTRLTVV.

The rearrangement uses TRBV29-1 and TRBJ2-2, with D unresolved. The germline gives CDR1 SQVTM, CDR2 ANQGSEA. Trimming cost V 8 bases and J 0 bases, with 10 bases left between them. This CDR3 has 13 residues. The CDR3 loop reads CSPNYPNTGELFF. The CDR3 DNA reads TGCAGCCCAAACTACCCGAACACCGGGGAGCTGTTTTTT.

This clone was found a few times. The chain combines TRBV5-5 with TRBJ1-6; 7 bases are shared with TRBD1. The ends lost 0 bases at V and 7 bases at J; junction bases unmatched: 4. The germline CDR1 and CDR2 sequences are SGHKS and YYEKEE (reference sequence). This CDR3 region has 15 residues. This CDR3 reads CASSLEGTENSPLHF. DNA of the CDR3: TGTGCCAGCAGCTTGGAAGGGACAGAAAATTCACCCCTCCACTTT.

The chain joins TRBV4-1 to TRBJ2-3; 12 bases are shared with TRBD2. Trimming took 0 bases from V and 9 from J; bases not matched to a gene: 7. The length of the CDR3 is 16 residues. CDR1 MGHRA and CDR2 YSYEKL come from the germline V gene. The CDR3 coding sequence is TGCGCCAGCAGCCAAGATGGGCTAGCGGGGGGGCGGACGCAGTATTTT. It specifies CASSQDGLAGGRTQYF.

The chain is built from TRBV15 and TRBJ1-4, with 8 positions matching TRBD1. The CDR3 is 16 amino acids. CDR1 is LNHNV, CDR2 YYDKDF, per germline (reference sequence). With 0 bases clipped from V and 8 bases from J, the junction kept 8 bases outside the gene matches. CDR3 nucleotide sequence: TGTGCCACCAGCAGAGAAATGACAGGGGTTAAGGAAAAACTGTTTTTT. As protein: CATSREMTGVKEKLFF.

This chain connects TRBV7-9 to TRBJ1-1, with TRBD1 matching over 8 bases. With V trimmed by 5 bases and J by 7 bases, 9 bases remained unmatched. The germline V gene encodes CDR1 SEHNR and CDR2 FQNEAQ (reference sequence). The CDR3 length is 14 residues. The CDR3 DNA reads TGTGCCAGCAGCCAGGGACAGGAGACTGATGAAGCTTTCTTT. Its translation: CASSQGQETDEAFF.

The chain has TRBV9 and TRBJ1-5; TRBD1 is a possible D gene (6 bases). Germline V gene data show CDR1 as SGDLS and CDR2 as YYNGEE. Between the trimmed V and J ends, which lost 3 bases and 6 bases, there was a span of 13 bases. The CDR3 totals 14 residues. The CDR3 spells CASSATGKGQPQHF. CDR3 DNA sequence: TGTGCCAGCAGCGCAACAGGGAAGGGTCAGCCCCAGCATTTT.

V gene TRBV19 combines with J gene TRBJ1-2, with 7 bases aligning to TRBD1. V was pared by 7 bases and J by 8 bases, with 13 bases of the junction left unmatched. The CDR3 length is 14 residues. Germline V CDR1 and CDR2: LNHDA, SQIVND (reference sequence). CDR3 in amino acids: CASTTGYESYGYTF. CDR3 bases: TGTGCCAGTACGACAGGGTATGAATCCTACGGCTACACCTTC.

The CDR3, as DNA: TGTGCCAGCAGTTTCCATTACGAGCAGTACTTC. It codes for CASSFHYEQYF. The J gene is TRBJ2-7, the V gene TRBV27, with D unclear. The length of the CDR3 is 11 residues. The V and J ends lost 3 bases and 4 bases respectively, with 4 bases between them. CDR1 is MNHEY, CDR2 SMNVEV, per germline (reference sequence).

With regard to this clone: Other DNA sequences in the sample encode the same CDR3. The chain's CDR3 is CASSPRTGNTEAFF. The CDR3 DNA sequence: TGTGCCAGCAGCCCTAGGACAGGGAACACTGAAGCTTTCTTT. The chain links TRBV3-1 (or the pseudogene TRBV3-2) to TRBJ1-1, with 7 bases fitting TRBD1. The V and J ends lost 4 bases and 1 base, in that order; junction bases with no gene match: 3. The CDR3 has 14 amino acids. Per germline, CDR1 LGHDT and CDR2 YNNKEL (reference sequence).

The J gene is TRBJ2-5, the V gene TRBV3-1 (or the pseudogene TRBV3-2), with D possibly matching TRBD1 (5 bases). V dropped 0 bases and J dropped 7 bases, with 21 bases sitting between them. The CDR3 consists of 17 residues. Germline-derived CDR1 and CDR2 are LGHDT and YNNKEL (reference sequence). This CDR3 reads CASSQEPYYQGWGTQYF. The DNA for the CDR3 is TGTGCCAGCAGCCAAGAACCCTACTACCAGGGATGGGGGACCCAGTACTTC.

The rearrangement joins TRBV29-1 to TRBJ1-1; perhaps TRBD1 as D (5 bases). This CDR3 contains 12 residues. Germline CDR1 SQVTM, CDR2 ANQGSEA. V lost 7 bases and J 2 bases, leaving 11 bases between the germline ends. The CDR3 coding sequence is TGCAGCGCCTCGACAGATAACACTGAAGCTTTCTTT. Translating gives CSASTDNTEAFF.

In its sample, this clone was seen once. The chain joins TRBV28 to TRBJ1-1, with TRBD1 matching over 7 bases. V shed 4 bases and J 0 bases; nucleotides not matched to a gene: 5. The germline CDR1 and CDR2 sequences are MDHEN and SYDVKM. This CDR3 is built from 15 residues. The DNA for the CDR3 is TGTGCCAGCAGTTCGACAGGGACAGTGAACACTGAAGCTTTCTTT. The encoded protein is CASSSTGTVNTEAFF.

The chain carries TRBV2 and TRBJ1-2, with D maybe TRBD1 (6 bases). The CDR3 has 15 residues. Germline values: CDR1 SNHLY, CDR2 FYNNEI. Trimming took 6 bases from V and 4 from J, leaving 18 bases between them. DNA for the CDR3: TGTGCCAGCAGGGATCCGGGACAATCGATCTATGGCTACACCTTC. Its protein product is CASRDPGQSIYGYTF.

The V and J genes are TRBV7-9 and TRBJ2-2, with a weak D call TRBD1 (6 bases). CDR1 and CDR2 from the germline V gene are SEHNR and FQNEAQ (reference sequence). V lost 3 bases to trimming and J lost 0 bases, with 11 bases between them. This CDR3 region has 16 residues. Here the CDR3 reads CASSLRGKSNTGELFF. CDR3 bases: TGTGCCAGCAGCTTGAGGGGGAAATCGAACACCGGGGAGCTGTTTTTT.